This T cell receptor beta chain was observed in a study of blood T cell repertoires in COVID-19. Whole-study context: Material from acute and convalescent COVID-19 was sourced from the United States, Italy and Spain. Sources were T cells, B-cell-depleted T cells, or PBMCs; the material itself was cDNA or gDNA.

This CDR3 contains 15 residues. Between the trimmed V and J ends, which lost 5 bases and 0 bases, there was a span of 11 bases. Germline values: CDR1 SGHAT, CDR2 FQNNGV. Under the authors' procedure: Reference gene primers were amplified, and this amplification served to estimate nucleated cell counts. Method: immunoSEQ multiplex PCR; TCRdb's copy keeps in-frame clones and lacks some. The DNA gave D and trimming, while V, J and clone size come from that table. Of hundreds of thousands of clones listed, around 87% are singletons. The chain uses TRBV11-2 and TRBJ1-3; no clear D gene. This receptor was obtained from a middle-aged woman who had recovered from COVID-19. Sequencing was done on a sample of peripheral blood. The DNA of the CDR3 is TGTGCCAGCAGCCCACTATTAGGCTCTGGAAACACCATATATTTT. This translates into CASSPLLGSGNTIYF.